Listed below are T cell receptor beta chains from one sample, sequenced in a study of blood T cells in healthy people across ages. From the 5' RACE reads, TCRdb called clonotypes with MiXCR, one entry per CDR3 protein. This repertoire shows around 1.7 million distinct CDR3 sequences, roughly 27% found once; its top ten account for over 7%. The sample taken for sequencing was blood. The receptors here all came from a woman in her 30s in good health. Each CDR3 is given with its conserved first and last residue. A D gene is named only where the DNA matches it firmly. Size is stated for part of the rows, as once, few or many counts, or as a class when the clone is expanded.

cdr3_nt cdr3_aa clone_size j_call v_call d_call
TGCGCCAGCAGCTTGGAACAGGTCTCCACAGATACGCAGTATTTT CASSLEQVSTDTQYF - TRBJ2-3 TRBV5-1 -
TGCAGTGCTAGAGATACAGGGGCGAATAACTATGGCTACACCTTC CSARDTGANNYGYTF - TRBJ1-2 TRBV20-1 TRBD1
TGTGCCAGCAGTTTACCCGGAGGCCAAGCTTTCTTT CASSLPGGQAFF - TRBJ1-1 TRBV6-4 -
TGTGCCAGCAGTTTATCAGGGGCTTTTGAGAAGACCCAGTACTTC CASSLSGAFEKTQYF few TRBJ2-5 TRBV28 -
TGTGCCAGCAGCTTGCGGGGAGGGCGGCATGAGCAGTTCTTC CASSLRGGRHEQFF many TRBJ2-1 TRBV7-2 TRBD2
TGTGCCAGCAGTTTTGTCCCCCAGGGGGGAACCTACGAGCAGTACTTC CASSFVPQGGTYEQYF few TRBJ2-7 TRBV12-3/TRBV12-4 -
TGTGCCAGCTCACTGGGACTAGCGGGGCTCCAGCTGCAGTATTTT CASSLGLAGLQLQYF few TRBJ2-3 TRBV18 TRBD2
TGTGCCAGCAGGACGGGAATGGGTCAGTTCTTC CASRTGMGQFF many TRBJ2-1 TRBV6-1 -
TGTGCCACCAGGGCAAGCGCCCCCGGAAAACTGTTTTTT CATRASAPGKLFF - TRBJ1-4 TRBV21-1 -
TGTGCCACGGCCCGACAGGGCCTCTCCTACGAGCAGTACTTC CATARQGLSYEQYF - TRBJ2-7 TRBV15 TRBD1
TGCGCCAGCAAAGCGTCTGAAGGGGCAGATACGCAGTATTTT CASKASEGADTQYF - TRBJ2-3 TRBV4-1 -
TGTGCCACCAATGGACAGGGGATTGAAGCTTTCTTT CATNGQGIEAFF few TRBJ1-1 TRBV24-1 TRBD1
TGTGCCAGCAGCTTAGGGGCAGGGGGCGATGGTCATCAGCCCCAGCATTTT CASSLGAGGDGHQPQHF - TRBJ1-5 TRBV7-9 TRBD1
TGTACCACCAGCAGAATGACTAGCAGCCACGAGCAGTACTTC CTTSRMTSSHEQYF few TRBJ2-7 TRBV15 TRBD2
TGTGCCAGCAGTCCCTCGAGGGGAGCTTTCTTT CASSPSRGAFF - TRBJ1-1 TRBV6-6 -
TGCAGCGTCTCCGGGGCAGGGGGCTTTAATGAGCAGTTCTTC CSVSGAGGFNEQFF - TRBJ2-1 TRBV29-1 TRBD1
TGTGCCAGCTCACCAATGGCTACAGGGGGCAATGAGCAGTTCTTC CASSPMATGGNEQFF - TRBJ2-1 TRBV18 TRBD1
TGTGCCATCAGTGAGCGGGACAGCAATCAGCCCCAGCATTTT CAISERDSNQPQHF - TRBJ1-5 TRBV10-3 -
TGCGCCAACACCCAAACAACGCAAGGCCCTTACGAGCAGTACTTC CANTQTTQGPYEQYF few TRBJ2-7 TRBV4-1 -
TGTGCCAGCAGCTTTCGACGCTCCGGGACCGATGAGCAGTTCTTC CASSFRRSGTDEQFF - TRBJ2-1 TRBV7-8 -
TGTGCCAGCAGTGAAATGGTGGGCACTGAAGCTTTCTTT CASSEMVGTEAFF - TRBJ1-1 TRBV6-4 -
TGCAGTGCTAGAGTGTCTAGCGGGAATCCAAATATGCAGTATTTT CSARVSSGNPNMQYF - TRBJ2-3 TRBV20-1 TRBD2
TGTGCCAGCAGTTTTGGGGCAGGCAGCTCCTACGAGCAGTACTTC CASSFGAGSSYEQYF many TRBJ2-7 TRBV27 -
TGTGCCAGCAGCGGCGTCCAACAGGGTAATGAGCAGTTCTTC CASSGVQQGNEQFF - TRBJ2-1 TRBV9 -
TGTGCCAGCAGCGTAGTTTTAAGTGCGGGGGAAGCTTTCTTT CASSVVLSAGEAFF - TRBJ1-1 TRBV9 -
TGTGCCAGCAGTTACTCTGATTTACCGGCCGGAAACACCATATATTTT CASSYSDLPAGNTIYF few TRBJ1-3 TRBV6-5 -
TGTGCCAGCAGTGTGGGGGACGCCTACAATGAGCAGTTCTTC CASSVGDAYNEQFF few TRBJ2-1 TRBV2 -
TGCGCCAGCAGCGTCAGGGGGCCCTACAATGAGCAGTTCTTC CASSVRGPYNEQFF - TRBJ2-1 TRBV5-1 TRBD1
TGTGCCAGCTCACCTCGGGCCGCGGGTGTCAACGAGCAGTACTTC CASSPRAAGVNEQYF - TRBJ2-7 TRBV18 -
TGTGCCAGCAGCCAAGATCGCGCGGGGGCGGTAGATACGCAGTATTTT CASSQDRAGAVDTQYF - TRBJ2-3 TRBV3-1 -
TGTGCCAGCACCCCATCGGGGACAGGCGGGACCCAGTACTTC CASTPSGTGGTQYF many TRBJ2-5 TRBV12-3/TRBV12-4 TRBD1
TGCGCCAGCAGCCAAGGGGACGAGCAGCCCCAGCATTTT CASSQGDEQPQHF - TRBJ1-5 TRBV4-1 -
TGTGCCAGCAGCTTACTCGAGGGCGGGGGGTCCTACGAGCAGTACTTC CASSLLEGGGSYEQYF many TRBJ2-7 TRBV7-9 TRBD2
TGCAGCGTGCGGACTAGCGGGAGAAACAATGAGCAGTTCTTC CSVRTSGRNNEQFF - TRBJ2-1 TRBV29-1 TRBD2
TGCGCCAGCAGCTCGGGGGGACTAGCGGGAGGAGGCGAGCAGTACTTC CASSSGGLAGGGEQYF - TRBJ2-7 TRBV7-6 TRBD2
TGTGCCAGCGTTAAACGACAGCAGGTCGGGTATGGCTACACCTTC CASVKRQQVGYGYTF - TRBJ1-2 TRBV6-2/TRBV6-3 -
TGCAGCGTTGAGCCAGGGGGGTACAGCAGCGGGGAGCTGTTTTTT CSVEPGGYSSGELFF - TRBJ2-2 TRBV29-1 -